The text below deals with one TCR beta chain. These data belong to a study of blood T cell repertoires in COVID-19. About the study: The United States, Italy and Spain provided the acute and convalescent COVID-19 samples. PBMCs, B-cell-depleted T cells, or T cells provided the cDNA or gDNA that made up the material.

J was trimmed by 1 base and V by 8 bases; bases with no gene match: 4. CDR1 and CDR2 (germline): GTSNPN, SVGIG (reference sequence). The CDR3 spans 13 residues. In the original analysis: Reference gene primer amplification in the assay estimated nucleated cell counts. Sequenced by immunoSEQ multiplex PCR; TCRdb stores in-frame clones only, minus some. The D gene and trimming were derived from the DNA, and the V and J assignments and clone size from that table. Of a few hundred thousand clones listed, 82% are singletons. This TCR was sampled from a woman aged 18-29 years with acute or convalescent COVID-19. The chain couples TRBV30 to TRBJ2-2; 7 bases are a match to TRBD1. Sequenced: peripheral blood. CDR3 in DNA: TGTGCCGCAGGGGACAGGAACACCGGGGAGCTGTTTTTT. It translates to CAAGDRNTGELFF.